The sample holds many counts of the clone carrying this T cell receptor (beta chain). The data stem from a study of regulatory T cells in long-lasting Graves disease. V gave up 4 bases and J gave up 2 bases, with 11 bases separating them. This CDR3 has 14 residues. CDR1 MNHEY and CDR2 SVGEGT come from the germline V gene. Arm-PCR of CDR3 regions with iRepertoire HTBI primers generated TCR beta libraries. One entry per CDR3 protein, called by TCRdb with MiXCR from the multiplex PCR reads. The table shows about half a million distinct CDR3 sequences, with 9.5% to 15% occurring only once. Time point in this sample: newly diagnosed GD, antithyroid drugs for less than 3 months. PBMCs provided the RNA from which the TCR library was made. Another study also made use of these data, one on T cells in Graves' hyperthyroidism and ophthalmopathy. Per that study: TCR CDR3 underwent first-round RT-PCR with the HTBI primer set. The model's output predicted ophthalmopathy at a median of about 5.9 months prior to onset.

V and J are TRBV6-2 or TRBV6-3 and TRBJ1-1, with D uncertain. This clonotype was obtained from a woman aged 25 to 39 with Graves disease. The sequencing used peripheral blood mononuclear cells (PBMCs), collected at new diagnosis, from a patient treated with antithyroid drugs. CDR3 sequence reads: CASSSTWDNTEAFF. CDR3 bases: TGTGCCAGCAGTTCTACTTGGGATAACACTGAAGCTTTCTTT.